This T cell receptor beta chain is drawn from a study of cytomegalovirus exposure and HLA in healthy donors. Study-wide results and caveats: A list of approximately 150 TCR beta chains associated with cytomegalovirus was given. Most TCRs appeared rarely, but some public TCRs recurred in many donors.

In the case of this clone: The antigen remains undetermined.

It was with 60 Vbeta and 13 Jbeta primers that the PCR ran. Profiled with immunoSEQ multiplex PCR; TCRdb holds only in-frame clones, not every one. Of around 210,000 clones listed, around 78% are singletons. Germline V gene data show CDR1 as SGHDN and CDR2 as FVKESK. The CDR3 has 12 residues. Trimming cost V 2 bases and J 5 bases, with 6 bases left between them. This chain uses TRBV14 with TRBJ2-5; D unclear. The source of this sequence is a boy aged 5 to 17 in good health and CMV-seronegative. Sequencing was performed on PBMCs. For the CDR3, the DNA is TGTGCCAGCAGCCAAATCCGGGAGACCCAGTACTTC. Residues: CASSQIRETQYF.